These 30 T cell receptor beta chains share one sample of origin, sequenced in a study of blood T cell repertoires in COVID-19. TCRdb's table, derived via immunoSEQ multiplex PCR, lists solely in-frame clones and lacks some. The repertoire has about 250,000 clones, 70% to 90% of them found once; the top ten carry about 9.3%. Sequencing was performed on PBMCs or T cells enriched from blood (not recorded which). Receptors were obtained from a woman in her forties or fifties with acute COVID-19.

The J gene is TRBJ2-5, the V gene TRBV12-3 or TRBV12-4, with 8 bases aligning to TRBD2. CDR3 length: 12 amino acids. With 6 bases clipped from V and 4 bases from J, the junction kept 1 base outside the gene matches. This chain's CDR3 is CASRTSGETQYF. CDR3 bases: TGTGCCAGCAGAACTAGCGGAGAGACCCAGTACTTC.

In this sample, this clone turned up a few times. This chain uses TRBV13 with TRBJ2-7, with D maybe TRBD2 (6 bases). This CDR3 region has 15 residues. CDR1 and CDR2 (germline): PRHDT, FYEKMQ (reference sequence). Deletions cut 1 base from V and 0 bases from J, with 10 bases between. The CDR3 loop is CASSLEGTGSYEQYF. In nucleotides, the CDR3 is TGTGCCAGCAGCTTAGAGGGGACTGGCTCCTACGAGCAGTACTTC.

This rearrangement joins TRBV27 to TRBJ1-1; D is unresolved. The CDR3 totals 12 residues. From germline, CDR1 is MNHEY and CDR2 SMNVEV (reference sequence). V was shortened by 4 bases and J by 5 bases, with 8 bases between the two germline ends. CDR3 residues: CASSSPGTEAFF. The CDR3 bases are TGTGCCAGCAGTTCTCCCGGGACTGAAGCTTTCTTT.

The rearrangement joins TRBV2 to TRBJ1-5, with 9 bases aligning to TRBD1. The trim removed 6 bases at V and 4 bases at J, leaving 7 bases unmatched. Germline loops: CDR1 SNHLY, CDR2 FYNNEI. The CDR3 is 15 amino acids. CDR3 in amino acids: CASRSGTGPNQPQHF. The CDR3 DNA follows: TGTGCCAGCAGATCCGGGACAGGGCCGAATCAGCCCCAGCATTTT.

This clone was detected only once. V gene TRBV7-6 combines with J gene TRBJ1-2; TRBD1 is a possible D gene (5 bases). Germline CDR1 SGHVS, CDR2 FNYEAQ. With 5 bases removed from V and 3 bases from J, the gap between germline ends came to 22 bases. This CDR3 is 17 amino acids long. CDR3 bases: TGTGCCAGCAGCGCCTTCCTCGCGCGGGACTCACACTATGGCTACACCTTC. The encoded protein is CASSAFLARDSHYGYTF. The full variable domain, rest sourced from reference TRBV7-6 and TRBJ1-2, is GAGVSQSPRYKVTKRGQDVALRCDPISGHVSLYWYRQALGQGPEFLTYFNYEAQQDKSGLPNDRFSAERPEGSISTLTIQRTEQRDSAMYRCASSAFLARDSHYGYTFGSGTRLTVV.

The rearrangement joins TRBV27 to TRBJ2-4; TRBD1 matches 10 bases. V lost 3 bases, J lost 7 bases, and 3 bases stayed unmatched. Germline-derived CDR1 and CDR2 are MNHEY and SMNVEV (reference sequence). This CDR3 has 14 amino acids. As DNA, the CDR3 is TGTGCCAGCAGTTTGGGACAGGGGACGAACATTCAGTACTTC. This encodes CASSLGQGTNIQYF.

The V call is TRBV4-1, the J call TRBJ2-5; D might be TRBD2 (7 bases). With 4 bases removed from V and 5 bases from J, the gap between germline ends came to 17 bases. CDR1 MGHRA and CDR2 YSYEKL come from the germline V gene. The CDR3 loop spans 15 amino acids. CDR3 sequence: CASSPGGGAAETQYF. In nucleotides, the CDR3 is TGCGCCAGCAGCCCTGGTGGGGGGGCGGCGGAGACCCAGTACTTC.

The CDR3 loop reads CASSSDMTGSVGTEAFF. The CDR3, as DNA: TGTGCCAGCAGTTCGGATATGACAGGGTCAGTCGGCACTGAAGCTTTCTTT. The V gene is TRBV6-2 or TRBV6-3, the J gene TRBJ1-1, with 7 bases aligning to TRBD1. V gave up 4 bases and J gave up 4 bases; unmatched junction bases: 15. Per the germline V gene, CDR1 is MNHEY and CDR2 is SVGEGT. CDR3 length: 17 residues.

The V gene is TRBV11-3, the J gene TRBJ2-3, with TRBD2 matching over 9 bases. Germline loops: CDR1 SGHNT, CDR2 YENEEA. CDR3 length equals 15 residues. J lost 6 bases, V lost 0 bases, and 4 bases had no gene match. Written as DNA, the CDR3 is TGTGCCAGCAGCTTAGATAGCGGGGGAGTGGATACGCAGTATTTT. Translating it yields CASSLDSGGVDTQYF.

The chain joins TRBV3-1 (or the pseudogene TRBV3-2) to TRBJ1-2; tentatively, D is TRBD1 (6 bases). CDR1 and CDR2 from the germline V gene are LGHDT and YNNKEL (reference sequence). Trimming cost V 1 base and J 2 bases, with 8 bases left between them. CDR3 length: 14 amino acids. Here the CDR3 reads CASSQADRNYGYTF. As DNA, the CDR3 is TGTGCCAGCAGCCAAGCCGACAGGAACTATGGCTACACCTTC.

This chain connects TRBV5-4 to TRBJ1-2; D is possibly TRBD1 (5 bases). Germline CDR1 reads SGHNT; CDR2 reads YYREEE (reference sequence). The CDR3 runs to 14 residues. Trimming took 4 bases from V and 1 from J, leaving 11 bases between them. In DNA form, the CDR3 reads TGTGCCAGCAGCCCGGGGGGAAGTAACTATGGCTACACCTTC. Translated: CASSPGGSNYGYTF.

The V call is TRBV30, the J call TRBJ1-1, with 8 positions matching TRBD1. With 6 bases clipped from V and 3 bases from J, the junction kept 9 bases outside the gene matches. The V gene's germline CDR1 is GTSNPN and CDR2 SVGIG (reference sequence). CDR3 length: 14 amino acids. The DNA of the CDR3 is TGTGCCTGTAGGACAGGGTTCCGTGACACTGAAGCTTTCTTT. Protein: CACRTGFRDTEAFF.

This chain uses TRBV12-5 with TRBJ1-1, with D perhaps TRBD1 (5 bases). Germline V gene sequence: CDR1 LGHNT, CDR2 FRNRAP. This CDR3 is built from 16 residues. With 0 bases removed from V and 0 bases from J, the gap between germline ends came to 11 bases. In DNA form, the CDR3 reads TGTGCTAGTGGTTTGGTACTCGGGACTATGAACACTGAAGCTTTCTTT. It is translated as CASGLVLGTMNTEAFF.

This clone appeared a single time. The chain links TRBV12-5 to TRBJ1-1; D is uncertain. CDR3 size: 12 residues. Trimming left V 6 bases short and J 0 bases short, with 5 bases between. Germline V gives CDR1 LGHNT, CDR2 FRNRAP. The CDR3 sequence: CASGNMNTEAFF. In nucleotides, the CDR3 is TGTGCTAGTGGAAACATGAACACTGAAGCTTTCTTT.

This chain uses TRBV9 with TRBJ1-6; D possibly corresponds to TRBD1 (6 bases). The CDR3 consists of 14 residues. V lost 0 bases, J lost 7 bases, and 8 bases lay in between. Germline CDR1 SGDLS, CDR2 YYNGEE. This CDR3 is CASSVEQGNSPLHF. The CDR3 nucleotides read TGTGCCAGCAGCGTAGAGCAGGGGAATTCACCCCTCCACTTT.

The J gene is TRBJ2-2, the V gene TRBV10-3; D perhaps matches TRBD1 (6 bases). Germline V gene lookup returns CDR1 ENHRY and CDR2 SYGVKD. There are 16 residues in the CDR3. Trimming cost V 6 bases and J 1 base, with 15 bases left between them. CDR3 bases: TGTGCCATCAGCGCAGGGGTGAGGGTGAACACCGGGGAGCTGTTTTTT. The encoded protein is CAISAGVRVNTGELFF.

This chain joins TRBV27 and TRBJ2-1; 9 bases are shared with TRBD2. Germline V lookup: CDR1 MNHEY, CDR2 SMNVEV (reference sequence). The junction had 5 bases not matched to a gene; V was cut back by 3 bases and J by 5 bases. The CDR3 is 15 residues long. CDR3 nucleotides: TGTGCCAGCAGTTTCCAAGCGGGGGGCCACAATGAGCAGTTCTTC. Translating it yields CASSFQAGGHNEQFF.

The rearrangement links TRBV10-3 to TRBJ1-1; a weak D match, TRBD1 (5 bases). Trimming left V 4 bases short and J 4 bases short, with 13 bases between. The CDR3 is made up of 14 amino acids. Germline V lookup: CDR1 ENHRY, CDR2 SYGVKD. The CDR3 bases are TGTGCCATCAGTGGTCTAGGGGTTTCCACTGAAGCTTTCTTT. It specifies CAISGLGVSTEAFF.

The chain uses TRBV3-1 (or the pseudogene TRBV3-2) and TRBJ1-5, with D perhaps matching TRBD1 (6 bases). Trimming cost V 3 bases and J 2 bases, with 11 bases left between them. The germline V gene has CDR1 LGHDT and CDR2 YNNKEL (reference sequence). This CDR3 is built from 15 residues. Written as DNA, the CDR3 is TGTGCCAGCAGCCAGAAGGGGGTAGGCAATCAGCCCCAGCATTTT. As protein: CASSQKGVGNQPQHF.

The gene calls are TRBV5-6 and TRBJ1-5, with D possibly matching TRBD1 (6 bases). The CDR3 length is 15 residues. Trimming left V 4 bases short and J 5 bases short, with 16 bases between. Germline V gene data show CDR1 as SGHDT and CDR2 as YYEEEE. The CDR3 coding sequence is TGTGCCAGCAGCCCGGAGGACAGAATCTATCAGCCCCAGCATTTT. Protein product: CASSPEDRIYQPQHF.

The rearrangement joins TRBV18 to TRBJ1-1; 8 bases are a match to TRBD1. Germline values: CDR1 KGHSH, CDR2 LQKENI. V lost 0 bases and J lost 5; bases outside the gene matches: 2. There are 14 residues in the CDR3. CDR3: CASSPPTGGTEAFF. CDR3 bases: TGTGCCAGCTCACCACCCACAGGGGGGACTGAAGCTTTCTTT.

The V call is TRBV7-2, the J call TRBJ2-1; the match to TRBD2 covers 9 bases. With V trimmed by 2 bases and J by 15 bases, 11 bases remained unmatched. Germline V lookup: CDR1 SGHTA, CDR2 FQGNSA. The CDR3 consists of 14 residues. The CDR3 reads CASSLSLRGGFWFF. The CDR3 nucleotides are TGTGCCAGCAGCTTAAGTTTGCGGGGGGGCTTCTGGTTCTTC. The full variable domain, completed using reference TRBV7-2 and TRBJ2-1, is GAGVSQSPSNKVTEKGKDVELRCDPISGHTALYWYRQSLGQGLEFLIYFQGNSAPDKSGLPSDRFSAERTGGSVSTLTIQRTQQEDSAVYLCASSLSLRGGFWFFGPGTRLTVL.

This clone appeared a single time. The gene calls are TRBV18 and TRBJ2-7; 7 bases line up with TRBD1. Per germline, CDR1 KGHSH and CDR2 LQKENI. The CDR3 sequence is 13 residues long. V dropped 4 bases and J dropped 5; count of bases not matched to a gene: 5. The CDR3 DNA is TGTGCCAGCTCACTCTCCCAGGGGGACGAGCAGTACTTC. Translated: CASSLSQGDEQYF.

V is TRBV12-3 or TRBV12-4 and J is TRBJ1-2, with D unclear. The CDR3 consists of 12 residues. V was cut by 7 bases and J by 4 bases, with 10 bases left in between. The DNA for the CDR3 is TGTGCCAGCACTGCTCCGGGCTATGGCTACACCTTC. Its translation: CASTAPGYGYTF.

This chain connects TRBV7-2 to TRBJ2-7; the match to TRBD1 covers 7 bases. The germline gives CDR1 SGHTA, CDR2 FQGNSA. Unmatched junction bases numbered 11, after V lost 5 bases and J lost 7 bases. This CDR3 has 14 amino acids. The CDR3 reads CASSLEQGRREQYF. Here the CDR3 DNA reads TGTGCCAGCAGCCTCGAACAGGGGAGAAGGGAGCAGTACTTC.

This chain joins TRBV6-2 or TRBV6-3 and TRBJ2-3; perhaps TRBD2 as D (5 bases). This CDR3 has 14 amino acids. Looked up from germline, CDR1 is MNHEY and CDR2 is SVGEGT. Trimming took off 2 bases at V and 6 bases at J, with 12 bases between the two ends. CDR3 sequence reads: CASSYQLAVDTQYF. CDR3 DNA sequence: TGTGCCAGCAGTTACCAGCTAGCTGTCGATACGCAGTATTTT.

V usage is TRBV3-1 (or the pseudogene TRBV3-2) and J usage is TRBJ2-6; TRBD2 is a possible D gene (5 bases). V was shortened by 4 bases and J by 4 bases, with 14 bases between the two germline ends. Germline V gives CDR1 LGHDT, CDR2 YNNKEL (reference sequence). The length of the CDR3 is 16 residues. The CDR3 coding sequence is TGTGCCAGCAGCCGGACGAGGGCGCGGGGGGCCAACGTCCTGACTTTC. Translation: CASSRTRARGANVLTF.

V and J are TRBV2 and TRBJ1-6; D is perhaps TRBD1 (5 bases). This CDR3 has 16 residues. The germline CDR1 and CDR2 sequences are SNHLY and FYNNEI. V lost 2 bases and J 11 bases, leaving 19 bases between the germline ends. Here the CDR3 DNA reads TGTGCCAGCAGTGAATTGCCTTTGGGGGGTCCGGCACCCCTCCACTTT. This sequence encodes CASSELPLGGPAPLHF.

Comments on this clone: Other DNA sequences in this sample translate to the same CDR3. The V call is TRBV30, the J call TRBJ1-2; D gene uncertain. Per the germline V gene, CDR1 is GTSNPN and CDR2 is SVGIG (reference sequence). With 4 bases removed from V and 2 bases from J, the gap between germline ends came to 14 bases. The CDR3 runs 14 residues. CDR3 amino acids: CAWNLELSNYGYTF. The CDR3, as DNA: TGTGCCTGGAATCTAGAACTTTCCAACTATGGCTACACCTTC.

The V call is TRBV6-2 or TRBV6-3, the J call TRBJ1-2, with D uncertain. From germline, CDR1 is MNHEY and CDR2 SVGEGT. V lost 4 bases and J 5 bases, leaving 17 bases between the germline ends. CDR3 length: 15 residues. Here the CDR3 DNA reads TGTGCCAGCAGTTTCCAGGTACGGGATCGATATGGCTACACCTTC. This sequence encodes CASSFQVRDRYGYTF.